The 17 T cell receptor beta chains listed next were all sequenced from one sample in a study of blood T cell repertoires in COVID-19. Assay used: immunoSEQ multiplex PCR; TCRdb lists only in-frame clones, some missing. The sample has fewer than 250,000 clones, around four fifths seen once; the top ten hold under 3.5%. The material sequenced was peripheral blood. Receptors were obtained from a man in his fifties with active or convalescent COVID-19.

The V and J genes are TRBV6-5 and TRBJ1-2; D is perhaps TRBD1 (6 bases). Looked up from germline, CDR1 is MNHEY and CDR2 is SVGAGI. Trimming cost V 7 bases and J 2 bases, with 11 bases left between them. The length of the CDR3 is 13 residues. The CDR3 region is CASTRTGNYGYTF. The CDR3 nucleotides read TGTGCCAGCACCCGAACAGGGAACTATGGCTACACCTTC.

This rearrangement joins TRBV5-6 to TRBJ2-7; 9 bases are shared with TRBD2. Germline V gives CDR1 SGHDT, CDR2 YYEEEE. With V trimmed by 0 bases and J by 4 bases, 5 bases remained unmatched. The CDR3 loop spans 15 amino acids. Here the CDR3 DNA reads TGTGCCAGCAGCTTGGGAGTAGCGGGGGCTTACGAGCAGTACTTC. Translated, it gives CASSLGVAGAYEQYF.

The chain joins TRBV6-5 to TRBJ2-2; D may be TRBD1 (6 bases). V lost 6 bases and J lost 7, with 12 bases in between. CDR1 and CDR2 from the germline V gene are MNHEY and SVGAGI. CDR3 size: 13 residues. The CDR3 coding sequence is TGTGCCAGCAGATTACAGGGCAGCGGGGAGCTGTTTTTT. Amino acids: CASRLQGSGELFF.

J is TRBJ2-2 and V is TRBV7-2, with no clear D. The CDR3 has 14 residues. V lost 4 bases, J lost 7 bases, and 13 bases lay in between. Germline CDR1 is SGHTA and CDR2 is FQGNSA. DNA for the CDR3: TGTGCCAGCAGCTGGCAGGCAGTTAACGGGGAGCTGTTTTTT. Protein sequence: CASSWQAVNGELFF.

In this sample, this clone turned up a few times. The chain employs TRBV5-8 and TRBJ1-6; no definite D call. Trimming cost V 1 base and J 9 bases, with 5 bases left between them. Germline lookup yields CDR1 SGHTS and CDR2 YDEGEE. The CDR3 is made up of 12 amino acids. The CDR3 spells CASSLLLSPLHF. CDR3 bases: TGTGCCAGCAGCTTGCTTCTTTCACCCCTCCACTTT.

The chain couples TRBV6-6 to TRBJ1-4, with a weak D call TRBD1 (5 bases). V was pared by 8 bases and J by 0 bases, with 13 bases between. The germline V gene has CDR1 MNHNY and CDR2 SVGAGI (reference sequence). CDR3 length: 15 amino acids. CDR3 nucleotides: TGTGCCAGCCTCAACGGGGGGGCAACTAATGAAAAACTGTTTTTT. This sequence encodes CASLNGGATNEKLFF.

Ten or more counts support this clone. The V call is TRBV2, the J call TRBJ1-1; 7 positions agree with TRBD1. This CDR3 contains 14 residues. CDR1 SNHLY and CDR2 FYNNEI come from the germline V gene. J gave up 3 bases and V 6 bases, and 7 bases lay outside the gene matches. CDR3 sequence: CASRRDRADTEAFF. Here the CDR3 DNA reads TGTGCCAGCAGAAGAGACAGGGCGGACACTGAAGCTTTCTTT. The full variable domain, completed using reference TRBV2 and TRBJ1-1, is EPEVTQTPSHQVTQMGQEVILRCVPISNHLYFYWYRQILGQKVEFLVSFYNNEISEKSEIFDDQFSVERPDGSNFTLKIRSTKLEDSAMYFCASRRDRADTEAFFGQGTRLTVV.

This sequence joins TRBV5-6 and TRBJ1-2, with TRBD1 identical over 12 bases. CDR3 length equals 16 residues. CDR1 SGHDT and CDR2 YYEEEE come from the germline V gene. With V trimmed by 3 bases and J by 8 bases, 11 bases remained unmatched. The CDR3 loop reads CASSSPGQGASGGYTF. DNA for the CDR3: TGTGCCAGCAGCTCCCCGGGACAGGGGGCCTCAGGGGGCTACACCTTC.

This chain joins TRBV6-1 and TRBJ2-5, with a weak D call TRBD2 (5 bases). CDR3 length: 12 residues. From germline, CDR1 is MNHNS and CDR2 SASEGT. Trimming shortened V by 2 bases and J by 5 bases, and 6 bases separated the two germline ends. The CDR3 sequence: CASSEWRETQYF. The CDR3 DNA follows: TGTGCCAGCAGTGAATGGAGGGAGACCCAGTACTTC.

V is TRBV9 and J is TRBJ1-1; possibly TRBD1 for D (6 bases). V was trimmed by 6 bases and J by 0 bases, leaving 21 bases between them. Germline loops: CDR1 SGDLS, CDR2 YYNGEE. The CDR3 covers 17 residues. The CDR3: CASTRTANPMMNTEAFF. CDR3 sequence (DNA): TGTGCCAGCACCAGGACAGCCAACCCAATGATGAACACTGAAGCTTTCTTT.

This chain connects TRBV5-6 to TRBJ2-1; D not certain. The V end was cut by 3 bases, the J end by 6 bases, with 7 bases between. The CDR3 runs 12 residues. CDR1 SGHDT and CDR2 YYEEEE come from the germline V gene. The CDR3 reads CASSSSFNEQFF. The CDR3 DNA follows: TGTGCCAGCAGCTCGTCTTTCAATGAGCAGTTCTTC.

V gene TRBV28 combines with J gene TRBJ1-3; D remains ambiguous. Per germline, CDR1 MDHEN and CDR2 SYDVKM. V was clipped by 5 bases and J by 0 bases, with 11 bases between them. The CDR3 length is 15 residues. CDR3 sequence reads: CASSHVTSSGNTIYF. The CDR3 nucleotides read TGTGCCAGCAGTCACGTTACAAGCTCTGGAAACACCATATATTTT.

The chain employs TRBV6-5 and TRBJ1-5; 8 bases agree with TRBD1. Germline V gene data show CDR1 as MNHEY and CDR2 as SVGAGI. After removal of 4 bases from V and 10 bases from J, the junction contained 9 bases not matched to a gene. The CDR3 has 14 amino acids. CDR3 sequence (DNA): TGTGCCAGCAGTTCCTCGGACAGGGTAGGTCCCCAGCATTTT. Protein product: CASSSSDRVGPQHF.

J is TRBJ2-7 and V is TRBV7-2, with D possibly matching TRBD1 (6 bases). The CDR3 covers 14 residues. Germline V gene data show CDR1 as SGHTA and CDR2 as FQGNSA. Trimming took off 2 bases at V and 4 bases at J, with 12 bases between the two ends. CDR3 sequence: CASSLRTGRYEQYF. CDR3 coding DNA: TGTGCCAGCAGCTTAAGAACAGGGAGATACGAGCAGTACTTC.

This clone was observed once. J is TRBJ1-2 and V is TRBV28; TRBD1 matches 10 bases. This CDR3 contains 14 residues. The ends lost 6 bases at V and 2 bases at J; junction bases unmatched: 3. Germline loops: CDR1 MDHEN, CDR2 SYDVKM. The CDR3 region has the DNA TGTGCCAGCAGCCAGACAGGGGGCAACTATGGCTACACCTTC. This codes for CASSQTGGNYGYTF.

CDR3 protein: CASGTGGNTIYF. As DNA, the CDR3 is TGTGCCTCTGGGACAGGGGGTAACACCATATATTTT. The V and J genes are TRBV15 and TRBJ1-3, with 11 bases lining up with TRBD1. Germline CDR1 LNHNV, CDR2 YYDKDF (reference sequence). The V and J ends lost 11 bases and 7 bases, in that order; junction bases with no gene match: 4. This CDR3 region has 12 residues. Together with reference TRBV15 and TRBJ1-3, the CDR3 gives the full variable domain: DAMVIQNPRYQVTQFGKPVTLSCSQTLNHNVMYWYQQKSSQAPKLLFHYYDKDFNNEADTPDNFQSRRPNTSFCFLDIRSPGLGDTAMYLCASGTGGNTIYFGEGSWLTVV.

The gene calls are TRBV11-3 and TRBJ2-1; the D gene is possibly TRBD1 (6 bases). Germline CDR1 reads SGHNT; CDR2 reads YENEEA. This CDR3 is built from 16 residues. V was trimmed by 2 bases and J by 0 bases, leaving 11 bases between them. CDR3 in amino acids: CASSLWGQSSYNEQFF. The CDR3 DNA reads as TGTGCCAGCAGCTTATGGGGACAATCCTCCTACAATGAGCAGTTCTTC.